The 22 T cell receptor beta chains presented below share a single source sample, sequenced in a study of shared clonotypes between healthy human individuals (dated by TCRdb to the early 2020s). Receptor amplification or capture employed the immunoSEQ multiplex PCR assay. TCRdb obtained this table from immuneACCESS and retained in-frame rearrangements with V and J assigned. These tables miss some clones; where compared with another copy, unresolved V genes account for less than half of the shortfall, and the remainder is unexplained. The sample profile shows 600,000 or so clones; about 98% of them were found once. The ten largest clones take up 0.3% of the sample. CD8 naive samples were CD45RO-negative cells positively selected for CCR7, giving a CD45RA+CCR7+ population that excluded TemRA cells. Sequencing was performed on naive CD8+ T cells sorted from blood. What this sample's cell subset or site label stands for: CD45RA+CCR7+. The receptors shown here come from a young man in good health.

This sequence joins TRBV15 and TRBJ2-6, with D unclear. The CDR3 consists of 18 residues. V gave up 3 bases and J gave up 0 bases, with 15 bases separating them. Germline-derived CDR1 and CDR2 are LNHNV and YYDKDF (reference sequence). CDR3 sequence (DNA): TGTGCCACCAGCAGCTTTGACACCTCTCCCTCTGGGGCCAACGTCCTGACTTTC. This translates into CATSSFDTSPSGANVLTF.

The J gene is TRBJ2-7, the V gene TRBV7-9; TRBD2 matches at 9 bases. J lost 3 bases, V lost 6 bases, and 12 bases had no gene match. The CDR3 contains 16 residues. Germline V CDR1 and CDR2: SEHNR, FQNEAQ (reference sequence). The CDR3 region has the DNA TGTGCCAGCAGTCCAAAAACTAGCGGGCAACTCTACGAGCAGTACTTC. It encodes CASSPKTSGQLYEQYF.

The chain carries TRBV4-1 and TRBJ2-7; tentatively, D is TRBD1 (5 bases). With 0 bases removed from V and 3 bases from J, the gap between germline ends came to 9 bases. Germline CDR1 MGHRA, CDR2 YSYEKL. This CDR3 is 14 amino acids long. In DNA form, the CDR3 reads TGCGCCAGCAGCCAAGAAATACAGGTCTACGAGCAGTACTTC. Translated, it gives CASSQEIQVYEQYF.

This chain joins TRBV19 and TRBJ1-1; 8 nucleotides match TRBD1. There are 15 residues in the CDR3. V lost 3 bases and J lost 1; bases outside the gene matches: 4. CDR1 is LNHDA, CDR2 SQIVND, per germline (reference sequence). The CDR3 sequence is CASSIIGTGNTEAFF. As DNA, the CDR3 is TGTGCCAGTAGTATTATAGGGACAGGGAACACTGAAGCTTTCTTT.

The genes are TRBV11-3 and TRBJ2-1, with 13 bases lining up with TRBD2. Per the germline V gene, CDR1 is SGHNT and CDR2 is YENEEA. V lost 5 bases, J lost 0 bases, and 4 bases stayed unmatched. This CDR3 is built from 17 residues. The CDR3 DNA sequence: TGTGCCAGCAGCGCCCGGACTAGCGGGAGCTCCTACAATGAGCAGTTCTTC. Protein: CASSARTSGSSYNEQFF.

Details on this clone: Within the sample, other DNA sequences also encode this same CDR3. V gene TRBV6-5 combines with J gene TRBJ2-3; 10 bases line up with TRBD2. Germline CDR1 and CDR2: MNHEY and SVGAGI. The CDR3 is 15 amino acids. V lost 2 bases, J lost 1 base, and 0 bases stayed unmatched. The DNA for the CDR3 is TGTGCCAGCAGTTACGGGACTAGCGGCACAGATACGCAGTATTTT. This translates into CASSYGTSGTDTQYF.

V gene TRBV7-6 combines with J gene TRBJ2-7, with 7 bases matching TRBD2. Trimming at V came to 1 base and at J to 3 bases, leaving 6 bases not matched to a gene. CDR1 and CDR2 from the germline V gene are SGHVS and FNYEAQ. The CDR3 is 15 residues long. The CDR3 DNA is TGTGCCAGCAGCTTAGAAAGCGGGATCAACTACGAGCAGTACTTC. It translates to CASSLESGINYEQYF.

This clone was seen a single time. The chain is built from TRBV15 and TRBJ2-7, with D possibly being TRBD1 (5 bases). The CDR3 has 16 amino acids. Germline V gives CDR1 LNHNV, CDR2 YYDKDF (reference sequence). The germline V and J ends were trimmed by 5 bases and 2 bases, with 19 bases remaining between them. This chain's CDR3 is CATSPLTQEPTYEQYF. CDR3 sequence (DNA): TGTGCCACCAGCCCATTGACACAGGAGCCTACCTACGAGCAGTACTTC.

The chain employs TRBV14 and TRBJ2-7; 8 positions agree with TRBD1. J lost 6 bases, V lost 0 bases, and 4 bases had no gene match. The V gene's germline CDR1 is SGHDN and CDR2 FVKESK. The CDR3 sequence is 14 residues long. The chain's CDR3 is CASSQDGQGSEQYF. In DNA, the CDR3 is TGTGCCAGCAGCCAAGATGGACAGGGCAGCGAGCAGTACTTC.

V and J are TRBV7-9 and TRBJ2-1, with D maybe TRBD2 (5 bases). Germline lookup yields CDR1 SEHNR and CDR2 FQNEAQ (reference sequence). Trimming took 2 bases from V and 6 from J, leaving 11 bases between them. This CDR3 contains 14 residues. In DNA form, the CDR3 reads TGTGCCAGCAGCTTATCTGAACTAGGCAATGAGCAGTTCTTC. It encodes CASSLSELGNEQFF.

The chain carries TRBV11-2 and TRBJ2-1; D gene uncertain. The CDR3 runs to 12 residues. Trimming took 5 bases from V and 6 from J, leaving 8 bases between them. CDR1 and CDR2 from the germline V gene are SGHAT and FQNNGV. The chain's CDR3 is CASSQGRNEQFF. The CDR3 DNA follows: TGTGCCAGCAGCCAAGGCCGCAATGAGCAGTTCTTC.

The rearrangement uses TRBV6-5 and TRBJ2-7; possible D gene TRBD1, 6 bases. The CDR3 sequence is 15 residues long. Germline CDR1 MNHEY, CDR2 SVGAGI. V lost 5 bases to trimming and J lost 3 bases, with 17 bases between them. The CDR3 region is CASSVSHRVVYEQYF. The CDR3 DNA reads as TGTGCCAGCAGTGTCTCGCACAGGGTCGTCTACGAGCAGTACTTC.

The chain is built from TRBV27 and TRBJ1-5, with D tentatively TRBD1 (5 bases). This CDR3 is built from 14 residues. CDR1 MNHEY and CDR2 SMNVEV come from the germline V gene (reference sequence). Trimming removed 3 bases from V and 6 bases from J, with 12 bases in between. CDR3 loop: CASSFAGGVQPQHF. CDR3 in DNA: TGTGCCAGCAGTTTTGCTGGAGGGGTTCAGCCCCAGCATTTT.

This clone was recorded only once. The V gene is TRBV30, the J gene TRBJ2-7, with a possible D match to TRBD2 (6 bases). The CDR3 runs to 14 residues. V was pared by 1 base and J by 3 bases, with 13 bases between. Germline V gene lookup returns CDR1 GTSNPN and CDR2 SVGIG (reference sequence). CDR3 bases: TGTGCCTGGAGTGGCACGGGGACTCACTACGAGCAGTACTTC. It codes for CAWSGTGTHYEQYF.

The chain has TRBV19 and TRBJ2-1; tentatively, D is TRBD2 (6 bases). Germline-derived CDR1 and CDR2 are LNHDA and SQIVND (reference sequence). This CDR3 region has 17 residues. V lost 2 bases and J lost 10, with 24 bases in between. For the CDR3, the DNA is TGTGCCAGTAGTATACCCGAGCCAAGGCGGGGAGACACGGAGCAGTTCTTC. As protein: CASSIPEPRRGDTEQFF. Supplemented by reference TRBV19 and TRBJ2-1, the full variable domain reads DGGITQSPKYLFRKEGQNVTLSCEQNLNHDAMYWYRQDPGQGLRLIYYSQIVNDFQKGDIAEGYSVSREKKESFPLTVTSAQKNPTAFYLCASSIPEPRRGDTEQFFGPGTRLTVL.

This clone showed up just once. This rearrangement joins TRBV27 to TRBJ2-3; D remains ambiguous. The germline CDR1 and CDR2 sequences are MNHEY and SMNVEV (reference sequence). This CDR3 region has 14 residues. The V end lost 5 bases, the J end lost 1 base, and 10 bases lay between the germline ends. The chain's CDR3 is CASSIAGRTDTQYF. CDR3 bases: TGTGCCAGCAGTATCGCCGGTCGCACAGATACGCAGTATTTT.

This rearrangement joins TRBV9 to TRBJ1-1; possibly TRBD1 for D (6 bases). Trimming pared 0 bases from V and 5 bases from J, leaving 14 bases between. Germline CDR1 SGDLS, CDR2 YYNGEE. This CDR3 region has 15 residues. DNA of the CDR3: TGTGCCAGCAGCGTAGGACAGGCCGCGGGGACTGAAGCTTTCTTT. It is translated as CASSVGQAAGTEAFF. The whole variable domain, remainder taken from reference TRBV9 and TRBJ1-1, is DSGVTQTPKHLITATGQRVTLRCSPRSGDLSVYWYQQSLDQGLQFLIQYYNGEERAKGNILERFSAQQFPDLHSELNLSSLELGDSALYFCASSVGQAAGTEAFFGQGTRLTVV.

This chain links TRBV21-1 with TRBJ2-1. TRBV21-1 is a pseudogene segment. This CDR3 has 13 amino acids. The CDR3 DNA reads as TGTGCCAGCCTACACCATTCCGACAATGAGCAGTTCTTC. Amino acids: CASLHHSDNEQFF.

The chain uses TRBV27 and TRBJ2-1, with a tentative D call TRBD2 (6 bases). The V gene's germline CDR1 is MNHEY and CDR2 SMNVEV (reference sequence). The V end was cut by 11 bases, the J end by 9 bases, with 17 bases between. The CDR3 runs 12 residues. In DNA, the CDR3 is TGTGCCGTCGCCGGGCGGGGAAGTGAGCAGTTCTTC. Amino acid sequence: CAVAGRGSEQFF.

CDR3: CASSEGDRPTYEQYF. CDR3 DNA: TGTGCCAGCAGTGAAGGGGACAGGCCCACCTACGAGCAGTACTTC. The V call is TRBV6-1, the J call TRBJ2-7; 8 bases agree with TRBD1. The trim removed 1 base at V and 2 bases at J, leaving 4 bases unmatched. The CDR3 is 15 residues long. CDR1 is MNHNS and CDR2 is SASEGT in the germline V gene.

The chain joins TRBV5-4 to TRBJ2-7; possible D gene TRBD1, 6 bases. The germline CDR1 and CDR2 sequences are SGHNT and YYREEE (reference sequence). V was clipped by 4 bases and J by 0 bases, with 11 bases between them. This CDR3 comprises 14 residues. The CDR3 sequence is CASSDRDTSYEQYF. In DNA form, the CDR3 reads TGTGCCAGCAGCGACCGGGACACCTCCTACGAGCAGTACTTC.

The rearrangement joins TRBV29-1 to TRBJ1-3, with TRBD1 as a possible D gene (5 bases). V lost 4 bases and J 4 bases, leaving 17 bases between the germline ends. Germline loops: CDR1 SQVTM, CDR2 ANQGSEA. The CDR3 consists of 15 residues. The CDR3 reads CSVVDRTLAGNTIYF. In DNA form, the CDR3 reads TGCAGCGTTGTCGACCGGACACTGGCCGGAAACACCATATATTTT.